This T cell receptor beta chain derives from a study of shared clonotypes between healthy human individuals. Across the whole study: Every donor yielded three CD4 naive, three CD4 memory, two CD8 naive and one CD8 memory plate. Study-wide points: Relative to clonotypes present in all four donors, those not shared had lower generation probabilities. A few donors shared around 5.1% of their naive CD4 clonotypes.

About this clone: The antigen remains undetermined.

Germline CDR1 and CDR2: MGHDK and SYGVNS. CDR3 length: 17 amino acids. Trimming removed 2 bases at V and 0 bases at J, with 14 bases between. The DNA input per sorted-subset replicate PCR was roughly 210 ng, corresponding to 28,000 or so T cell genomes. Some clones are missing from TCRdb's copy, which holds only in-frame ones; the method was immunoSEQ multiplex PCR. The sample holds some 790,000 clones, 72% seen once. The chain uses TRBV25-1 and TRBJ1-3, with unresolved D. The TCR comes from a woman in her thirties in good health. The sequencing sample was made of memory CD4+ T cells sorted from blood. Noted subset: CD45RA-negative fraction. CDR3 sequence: CASSERSRPSSGNTIYF. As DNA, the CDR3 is TGTGCCAGCAGTGAAAGGAGCCGACCTAGCTCTGGAAACACCATATATTTT.